The text below deals with one T cell receptor beta chain. This table comes from immunoSEQ multiplex PCR, and its TCRdb copy is limited to in-frame clones, with some not included. The sample carries 95,000 to 100,000 clones, 79% recorded once. The CDR3 runs 13 residues. CDR1 is SEHNR and CDR2 is FQNEAQ in the germline V gene (reference sequence). Trimming took off 4 bases at V and 7 bases at J, with 11 bases between the two ends. These data come from a study of blood T cell repertoires in COVID-19. The sequenced sample was peripheral blood. The TCR originated in an elderly woman with active or convalescent COVID-19. V gene TRBV7-9 combines with J gene TRBJ1-5; a possible D gene is TRBD1 (5 bases). The CDR3 nucleotides are TGTGCCAGCAGCTCGACAGTCGGGCAGCCCCAGCATTTT. Translating gives CASSSTVGQPQHF.